These T cell receptor beta chains were read from a single sample in a study of blood T cell repertoires in COVID-19. TCRdb's table, derived via immunoSEQ multiplex PCR, lists solely in-frame clones and lacks some. There are about 200,000 clones in the sample; approximately 88% occur only once, and around 25% lies in the top ten. The source material was peripheral blood. The source is a man aged 40-55 years with acute or convalescent COVID-19. Both conserved end residues are part of each CDR3. D genes are given only for firm matches. Clone size is shown for a subset of rows, as once, few, many or a class of expanded clone.

cdr3_aa cdr3_nt d_call v_call clone_size j_call
CASRFGLAAFQETQYF TGTGCCAGCAGATTTGGACTAGCGGCCTTCCAAGAGACCCAGTACTTC TRBD2 TRBV5-4 NA TRBJ2-5
CAITGTFKSSYNEQFF TGTGCCATCACCGGTACCTTTAAGAGCTCCTACAATGAGCAGTTCTTC NA TRBV10-3 NA TRBJ2-1
CASSAGQGGEEKLFF TGTGCCAGCAGCGCGGGACAGGGCGGGGAGGAAAAACTGTTTTTT TRBD1 TRBV9 NA TRBJ1-4
CASSLLQQGVREIAKNIQYF TGTGCCAGCAGCCTACTTCAACAAGGGGTCCGAGAGATAGCCAAAAACATTCAGTACTTC NA TRBV14 NA TRBJ2-4
CASSSQTGSTGELFF TGTGCCAGCAGCTCCCAGACAGGGAGCACCGGGGAGCTGTTTTTT TRBD1 TRBV5-4 NA TRBJ2-2
CASSPRTGLEGYTF TGCGCCAGCAGCCCAAGGACAGGGCTGGAAGGCTACACCTTC TRBD1 TRBV5-1 once TRBJ1-2
CASRKQGRGNTIYF TGTGCCAGCAGGAAACAGGGGCGAGGAAACACCATATATTTT TRBD1 TRBV6-5 NA TRBJ1-3
CASSYRISTDTQYF TGTGCCAGCAGTTACAGAATTAGCACAGATACGCAGTATTTT NA TRBV2 NA TRBJ2-3
CSVEYGRGTEAFF TGCAGCGTTGAATACGGGAGGGGCACTGAAGCTTTCTTT NA TRBV29-1 NA TRBJ1-1
CASSLGLNTGELFF TGTGCCAGCAGCTTAGGCCTTAACACCGGGGAGCTGTTTTTT NA TRBV7-3 NA TRBJ2-2
CASSPPNGRGNEQFF TGTGCCAGCTCACCACCTAATGGGAGGGGAAATGAGCAGTTCTTC TRBD2 TRBV18 NA TRBJ2-1
CASSPRLAGSTDTQYF TGTGCCAGCAGCCCTCGACTAGCGGGGAGCACAGATACGCAGTATTTT TRBD2 TRBV5-6 NA TRBJ2-3
CASSQGHQETQYF TGTGCCAGCAGCCAAGGGCACCAAGAGACCCAGTACTTC NA TRBV3-1/TRBV3-2 NA TRBJ2-5
CASSRVAGGPSGTQYF TGTGCCAGCAGCCGAGTAGCGGGAGGGCCGAGTGGGACCCAGTACTTC TRBD2 TRBV3-1/TRBV3-2 NA TRBJ2-5
CASSGDNEKLFF TGTGCCAGCTCAGGGGATAATGAAAAACTGTTTTTT NA TRBV2 NA TRBJ1-4
CASKEGGSRYEQYF TGTGCCAGCAAAGAAGGCGGGAGTCGCTACGAGCAGTACTTC TRBD2 TRBV27 NA TRBJ2-7
CASSTGQQKTQYF TGTGCCAGCAGCACCGGACAGCAGAAGACCCAGTACTTC NA TRBV11-2 NA TRBJ2-5
CASSQDPAGSPNYEQYF TGCGCCAGCAGCCAAGATCCGGCAGGCTCCCCAAACTACGAGCAGTACTTC NA TRBV4-3 NA TRBJ2-7
CSTTSSSYNEQFF TGCAGCACCACTAGCAGCTCCTACAATGAGCAGTTCTTC NA TRBV29-1 NA TRBJ2-1
CASTPDRVATEAFF TGTGCCAGTACGCCGGACAGGGTGGCCACTGAAGCTTTCTTT TRBD1 TRBV19 NA TRBJ1-1
CSVEDGQGQNTGELFF TGCAGCGTTGAAGATGGCCAGGGCCAGAACACCGGGGAGCTGTTTTTT NA TRBV29-1 NA TRBJ2-2
CSVPVNNEQFF TGCAGCGTCCCGGTCAATAATGAGCAGTTCTTC NA TRBV29-1 NA TRBJ2-1
CSSGLNTEAFF TGCAGTTCGGGACTTAACACTGAAGCTTTCTTT NA TRBV20-1 NA TRBJ1-1
CASSRVDLANEKLFF TGTGCCAGTAGTAGAGTGGACTTGGCTAATGAAAAACTGTTTTTT NA TRBV19 once TRBJ1-4
CASSPHPGQNTDTQYF TGTGCCAGCAGTCCACACCCGGGACAGAACACAGATACGCAGTATTTT TRBD1 TRBV28 NA TRBJ2-3
CASKPASGRVYEQYF TGTGCCAGCAAGCCGGCTAGCGGGAGGGTCTACGAGCAGTACTTC TRBD2 TRBV7-9 NA TRBJ2-7
CASSFGLTYEQYF TGTGCCAGCAGCTTCGGACTAACGTACGAGCAGTACTTC NA TRBV11-2 NA TRBJ2-7
CASSLAVSGLAEQFF TGTGCCAGCAGCTTAGCTGTGTCGGGACTAGCGGAACAGTTCTTC TRBD2 TRBV7-8 few TRBJ2-1
CASSLGSTGAFTEAFF TGTGCCAGCAGTTTAGGATCGACAGGGGCTTTCACTGAAGCTTTCTTT TRBD1 TRBV27 NA TRBJ1-1
CASSLAGVHGNQPQHF TGCGCCAGCAGCTTGGCCGGAGTACATGGCAATCAGCCCCAGCATTTT NA TRBV5-1 NA TRBJ1-5
CASSSPQDRAALGYTF TGTGCCAGCAGTTCACCCCAGGACAGGGCGGCTCTAGGCTACACCTTC TRBD1 TRBV27 NA TRBJ1-2
CASSQFPHRDVFGYGYTF TGTGCCAGCAGCCAGTTTCCACACAGGGACGTTTTTGGGTATGGCTACACCTTC NA TRBV14 NA TRBJ1-2
CASNPDRDGYGYTF TGTGCCAGTAACCCTGACAGGGACGGCTATGGCTACACCTTC TRBD1 TRBV19 few TRBJ1-2
CASSLGFDTGELFF TGTGCCAGCAGCTTAGGTTTCGACACCGGGGAGCTGTTTTTT NA TRBV7-8 NA TRBJ2-2
CASSLNRVEQYF TGTGCCAGCAGCTTAAACAGGGTCGAGCAGTACTTC NA TRBV7-2 few TRBJ2-7
CASSYVSFNRDKQSYGYTF TGTGCCAGCAGTTACGTTTCCTTCAACCGGGACAAGCAATCCTATGGCTACACCTTC NA TRBV6-2/TRBV6-3 NA TRBJ1-2
CAWRTQGFRPGGYTF TGTGCCTGGAGGACACAGGGTTTCCGCCCGGGGGGCTACACCTTC NA TRBV30 NA TRBJ1-2
CASSSGQTRSNYEQYF TGTGCCAGCAGCTCGGGACAGACCAGGTCTAACTACGAGCAGTACTTC TRBD1 TRBV5-6 NA TRBJ2-7
CASRFIRGGGYTF TGTGCCAGCAGATTTATCAGGGGTGGTGGCTACACCTTC NA TRBV5-6 NA TRBJ1-2
CAISDRTGYGYTF TGTGCCATCAGTGATCGAACAGGGTATGGCTACACCTTC NA TRBV10-3 NA TRBJ1-2
CASSLGQGYNSPLHF TGCGCCAGCAGCTTGGGACAGGGCTATAATTCACCCCTCCACTTT TRBD1 TRBV5-1 NA TRBJ1-6
CASSTGLVGTGELFF TGTGCCAGCTCAACCGGACTAGTGGGTACCGGGGAGCTGTTTTTT TRBD2 TRBV18 NA TRBJ2-2
CAISESNEDTEAFF TGTGCCATCAGTGAGTCGAATGAGGACACTGAAGCTTTCTTT NA TRBV10-3 NA TRBJ1-1
CASSLSDSAATGELFF TGCGCCAGCAGCTTGTCCGACTCGGCGGCAACCGGGGAGCTGTTTTTT NA TRBV5-1 NA TRBJ2-2
CASSLKGAGEAFF TGTGCCAGCAGCTTGAAGGGGGCCGGTGAAGCTTTCTTT TRBD1 TRBV5-4 NA TRBJ1-1
CASSQEWGTGWQVNTEAFF TGCGCCAGCAGCCAAGAATGGGGGACAGGGTGGCAAGTGAACACTGAAGCTTTCTTT TRBD1 TRBV4-1 NA TRBJ1-1
CASSFPGQGNEQFF TGCGCCAGCAGTTTCCCGGGACAGGGGAATGAGCAGTTCTTC TRBD1 TRBV5-1 NA TRBJ2-1
CASSEGGLGNEQFF TGCGCCAGCAGTGAGGGGGGACTAGGCAATGAGCAGTTCTTC TRBD2 TRBV10-1 once TRBJ2-1
CASSPPGQPYGYTF TGTGCCAGCAGTCCCCCCGGACAGCCCTATGGCTACACCTTC NA TRBV6-5 NA TRBJ1-2
CASSLAEDEQYF TGTGCCAGCAGCTTAGCGGAGGACGAGCAGTACTTC NA TRBV7-9 NA TRBJ2-7
CATRTSGNTGELFF TGCGCCACCCGGACTAGCGGAAACACCGGGGAGCTGTTTTTT TRBD2 TRBV5-1 NA TRBJ2-2
CASSHLFRDRGNSPLHF TGCGCCAGCAGCCACCTTTTCCGGGACAGGGGGAATTCACCCCTCCACTTT TRBD1 TRBV4-3 NA TRBJ1-6
CASSIQGPYGYTF TGTGCCAGTAGTATCCAGGGTCCTTATGGCTACACCTTC NA TRBV19 few TRBJ1-2
CASSQAGDPYNEQFF TGTGCCAGCAGCCAAGCAGGGGACCCCTACAATGAGCAGTTCTTC NA TRBV14 NA TRBJ2-1
CASSLMGHPYEQYF TGTGCCAGCAGCTTAATGGGCCATCCCTACGAGCAGTACTTC NA TRBV7-2 NA TRBJ2-7
CASSYPGQLNQPQHF TGTGCCAGCAGTTACCCTGGACAGTTGAATCAGCCCCAGCATTTT NA TRBV6-2/TRBV6-3 NA TRBJ1-5
CASSEGLPASNQPQHF TGTGCCAGCTCAGAGGGACTCCCGGCGAGCAATCAGCCCCAGCATTTT NA TRBV18 few TRBJ1-5
CASSSRKEGGYNEQFF TGCGCCAGCAGCTCCCGAAAGGAGGGCGGATACAATGAGCAGTTCTTC NA TRBV5-1 NA TRBJ2-1
CATSRGLAGPNEQFF TGTGCCACCAGCAGGGGACTAGCGGGTCCCAATGAGCAGTTCTTC TRBD2 TRBV15 NA TRBJ2-1
CASRYSTAGGYTF TGTGCCAGCAGATACTCCACCGCAGGGGGCTACACCTTC NA TRBV6-2/TRBV6-3 NA TRBJ1-2